This TCR beta chain was identified during a study of blood T cell repertoires in COVID-19. In the study overall: Samples taken during acute and convalescent COVID-19 were collected in the United States, Italy and Spain.

Original analysis: Cell counts per sample came from amplifying reference gene primers. Here immunoSEQ multiplex PCR was the method, and the copy in TCRdb shows in-frame clones only, minus some. D and trimming were read from the DNA, whereas the V and J calls and clone size are those reported in that table. The table includes about 140,000 clones, over 70% detected once. V lost 2 bases and J 14 bases, leaving 17 bases between the germline ends. The CDR3 has 14 residues. Germline values: CDR1 SGHDT, CDR2 YYEEEE. The TCR sequence derives from a man aged 55 to 70 with active or convalescent COVID-19. V and J are TRBV5-6 and TRBJ1-6; D is undetermined. Sequencing was done on a sample of peripheral blood. The CDR3 sequence is CASSLPPTRPALHF. CDR3 coding DNA: TGTGCCAGCAGCTTACCACCAACTAGACCGGCCCTCCACTTT.